The rows below give T cell receptor beta chains drawn from one sample of a study of a mutant IDH1 vaccine in newly diagnosed glioma. Here immunoSEQ multiplex PCR was the method, and the copy in TCRdb shows in-frame clones only, minus some. The sample has some 51,000 clones, approximately 80% seen once. Sequenced material: PBMCs, taken from a glioma patient treated with radiotherapy, temozolomide or both. These receptors were taken from a middle-aged woman with glioma. The CDR3 runs from the conserved cysteine through the conserved F or W. The D gene is left open where the match is weak. Rows give clone size only sometimes, using once, few, many, or a class for an expanded clone.

len,d_gene,abundance,j_gene,v_gene,CDR3aa,CDR3nt
15,TRBD2,NA,TRBJ2-1,TRBV11-3,CASSLLAGGRNEQFF,TGTGCCAGCAGCCTCCTAGCGGGGGGGCGCAATGAGCAGTTCTTC
14,NA,few,TRBJ2-3,TRBV5-1,CASREGTSTDTQYF,TGCGCCAGCAGGGAAGGGACTAGCACAGATACGCAGTATTTT
15,NA,few,TRBJ1-2,TRBV4-3,CASSQSIIQDYGYTF,TGCGCCAGCAGCCAATCAATTATCCAGGATTATGGCTACACCTTC
10,NA,NA,TRBJ2-7,TRBV2,CASSGYEQYF,TGTGCCAGCAGTGGATACGAGCAGTACTTC
14,NA,NA,TRBJ1-1,TRBV6-5,CASRYTGGNTEAFF,TGTGCCAGCAGATACACTGGGGGGAACACTGAAGCTTTCTTT
15,NA,NA,TRBJ1-2,TRBV7-2,CASSPRTQDPYGYTF,TGTGCCAGCAGCCCCCGCACACAGGACCCCTATGGCTACACCTTC
13,NA,NA,TRBJ2-7,TRBV6-5,CASIKTGTYEQYF,TGTGCCAGCATTAAAACAGGTACCTACGAGCAGTACTTC
16,TRBD1,NA,TRBJ2-7,TRBV27,CASSLSGGDRNYEQYF,TGTGCCAGCAGTTTATCAGGTGGGGACAGGAATTACGAGCAGTACTTC
16,NA,NA,TRBJ1-3,TRBV4-3,CASSQAIMISGNTIYF,TGCGCCAGCAGCCAAGCTATCATGATCTCTGGAAACACCATATATTTT
17,NA,NA,TRBJ2-6,TRBV30,CAWSVGPYSSGANVLTF,TGTGCCTGGAGTGTAGGTCCTTATAGCTCTGGGGCCAACGTCCTGACTTTC
15,NA,few,TRBJ1-2,TRBV7-8,CASSLADEGMGGYTF,TGTGCCAGCAGCTTAGCGGACGAGGGGATGGGTGGCTACACCTTC
11,NA,NA,TRBJ2-1,TRBV20-1,CSAREYNEQFF,TGCAGTGCTAGGGAATACAATGAGCAGTTCTTC
14,TRBD2,NA,TRBJ2-1,TRBV10-1,CASSDAGGTNEQFF,TGCGCCAGCAGTGACGCGGGAGGGACGAATGAGCAGTTCTTC
15,NA,NA,TRBJ1-5,TRBV7-8,CASSPSGEGNQPQHF,TGTGCCAGCAGCCCCAGCGGGGAGGGCAATCAGCCCCAGCATTTT
15,NA,NA,TRBJ1-6,TRBV30,CAWCCLQGENSPLHF,TGTGCCTGGTGCTGCCTTCAGGGTGAAAATTCACCCCTCCACTTT
16,TRBD1,NA,TRBJ2-3,TRBV5-1,CASSSSSTGVTDTQYF,TGCGCCAGCAGCTCATCCTCGACAGGGGTTACAGATACGCAGTATTTT
15,TRBD1,NA,TRBJ1-2,TRBV6-5,CASSRDRGMSYGYTF,TGTGCCAGCAGCCGAGACAGGGGTATGAGCTATGGCTACACCTTC
14,TRBD1,NA,TRBJ2-2,TRBV6-1,CASRGQVGTGELFF,TGTGCCAGCAGGGGACAGGTCGGCACCGGGGAGCTGTTTTTT
17,NA,NA,TRBJ2-6,TRBV15,CATSRVGPLAGANVLTF,TGTGCCACCAGCAGAGTCGGCCCCCTGGCCGGGGCCAACGTCCTGACTTTC
17,TRBD2,NA,TRBJ2-1,TRBV4-2,CASSQASGGGAGNEQFF,TGTGCCAGCAGCCAAGCTTCCGGCGGGGGGGCCGGAAATGAGCAGTTCTTC
17,NA,few,TRBJ1-5,TRBV4-1,CASSQDEFGRADQPQHF,TGCGCCAGCAGCCAAGATGAATTTGGAAGGGCGGATCAGCCCCAGCATTTT
12,NA,NA,TRBJ1-1,TRBV5-6,CASSSRVPEAFF,TGTGCCAGCAGCTCCAGGGTGCCTGAAGCTTTCTTT
16,NA,once,TRBJ2-3,TRBV5-1,CASSNTLSSGTDTQYF,TGCGCCAGCAGTAATACTTTGTCCAGTGGCACAGATACGCAGTATTTT
14,TRBD2,NA,TRBJ2-5,TRBV6-1,CASTPGLVKETQYF,TGTGCCAGCACTCCGGGACTAGTCAAAGAGACCCAGTACTTC
18,TRBD1,NA,TRBJ1-2,TRBV5-6,CASSPLTGTGGVVRGHTF,TGTGCCAGCAGCCCCCTGACCGGGACAGGGGGCGTCGTAAGAGGCCACACCTTC
15,NA,once,TRBJ2-2,TRBV4-2,CASSQLGQNTGELFF,TGTGCCAGCAGCCAGCTTGGACAGAACACCGGGGAGCTGTTTTTT
12,TRBD1,NA,TRBJ1-2,TRBV7-6,CAVTKGAGGYTF,TGTGCCGTCACGAAGGGGGCTGGAGGCTACACCTTC
11,NA,NA,TRBJ1-1,TRBV20-1,CSARGLTEAFF,TGCAGTGCTAGAGGGCTCACTGAAGCTTTCTTT
17,NA,once,TRBJ2-3,TRBV5-5,CASSYHFRGTSTDTQYF,TGTGCCAGCAGCTACCACTTCAGGGGGACTAGCACAGATACGCAGTATTTT
13,NA,NA,TRBJ1-1,TRBV7-9,CASSLQGGTEAFF,TGTGCCAGCAGCTTACAGGGTGGAACTGAAGCTTTCTTT
13,NA,NA,TRBJ1-5,TRBV23-1,CASSQPTGLPQHF,TGCGCCAGCAGTCAACCGACGGGTCTGCCCCAGCATTTT
17,TRBD1,NA,TRBJ1-3,TRBV13,CASTSRRGRLSGNTIYF,TGTGCCAGCACCTCGAGGAGGGGGCGGCTTTCTGGAAACACCATATATTTT